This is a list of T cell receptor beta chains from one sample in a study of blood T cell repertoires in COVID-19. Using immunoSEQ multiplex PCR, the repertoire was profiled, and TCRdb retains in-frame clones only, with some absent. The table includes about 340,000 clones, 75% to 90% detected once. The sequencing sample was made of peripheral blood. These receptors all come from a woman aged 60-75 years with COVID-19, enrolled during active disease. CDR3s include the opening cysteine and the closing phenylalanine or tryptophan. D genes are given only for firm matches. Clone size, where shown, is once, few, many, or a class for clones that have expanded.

CDR3 protein: CASSPRPTGGKRNEQFF
CDR3 DNA: TGTGCCAGCAGCCCCAGACCTACAGGGGGCAAGAGGAATGAGCAGTTCTTC
V gene: TRBV7-6
clone size: few
J gene: TRBJ2-1
D gene: TRBD1

CDR3 protein: CSAIASVPHNEQFF
CDR3 DNA: TGCAGCGCCATAGCTAGCGTCCCCCACAATGAGCAGTTCTTC
V gene: TRBV29-1
clone size: -
J gene: TRBJ2-1
D gene: -

CDR3 protein: CASSRTGTETQYF
CDR3 DNA: TGTGCCAGCAGTCGGACAGGGACAGAGACCCAGTACTTC
V gene: TRBV6-5
clone size: many
J gene: TRBJ2-5
D gene: TRBD1

CDR3 protein: CASSLGSKYNEQFF
CDR3 DNA: TGCGCCAGCAGCTTGGGTTCCAAATACAATGAGCAGTTCTTC
V gene: TRBV5-1
clone size: -
J gene: TRBJ2-1
D gene: -

CDR3 protein: CASSISWTGRDTEAFF
CDR3 DNA: TGTGCCAGTAGTATCTCCTGGACAGGACGGGACACTGAAGCTTTCTTT
V gene: TRBV19
clone size: -
J gene: TRBJ1-1
D gene: TRBD1

CDR3 protein: CASSSTGGHNYGYTF
CDR3 DNA: TGTGCCAGCAGCTCTACAGGGGGCCATAACTATGGCTACACCTTC
V gene: TRBV28
clone size: -
J gene: TRBJ1-2
D gene: TRBD1

CDR3 protein: CASALDREGERLFF
CDR3 DNA: TGCGCCAGCGCCCTGGACAGGGAAGGTGAAAGACTGTTTTTT
V gene: TRBV5-1
clone size: -
J gene: TRBJ1-4
D gene: TRBD1

CDR3 protein: CASFHASGRNEQFF
CDR3 DNA: TGTGCCAGCTTTCACGCGTCAGGGAGGAATGAGCAGTTCTTC
V gene: TRBV6-5
clone size: -
J gene: TRBJ2-1
D gene: -

CDR3 protein: CASSLPGQGREKLFF
CDR3 DNA: TGTGCCAGTAGTCTTCCGGGACAGGGTCGAGAAAAACTGTTTTTT
V gene: TRBV19
clone size: -
J gene: TRBJ1-4
D gene: TRBD1

CDR3 protein: CASRPPGGRLQYF
CDR3 DNA: TGTGCCAGCCGACCCCCCGGGGGTAGACTACAGTACTTC
V gene: TRBV12-3/TRBV12-4
clone size: -
J gene: TRBJ2-7
D gene: -

CDR3 protein: CATSDSLAGSYNEQFF
CDR3 DNA: TGTGCCACCAGTGATTCCTTAGCGGGGTCCTACAATGAGCAGTTCTTC
V gene: TRBV24-1
clone size: -
J gene: TRBJ2-1
D gene: TRBD2

CDR3 protein: CASSQGRDRSTDTQYF
CDR3 DNA: TGTGCCAGCAGCCAAGGTAGGGACAGGAGCACAGATACGCAGTATTTT
V gene: TRBV4-2
clone size: few
J gene: TRBJ2-3
D gene: TRBD1

CDR3 protein: CAWSTGQGEGSPLHF
CDR3 DNA: TGTGCCTGGAGCACCGGACAGGGGGAGGGTTCACCCCTCCACTTT
V gene: TRBV30
clone size: once
J gene: TRBJ1-6
D gene: TRBD1

CDR3 protein: CASSSVGGADGYTF
CDR3 DNA: TGTGCCAGCAGTTCGGTAGGGGGGGCTGATGGCTACACCTTC
V gene: TRBV27
clone size: -
J gene: TRBJ1-2
D gene: -

CDR3 protein: CASAGQAYEKLFF
CDR3 DNA: TGTGCCAGCGCGGGACAGGCATATGAAAAACTGTTTTTT
V gene: TRBV28
clone size: -
J gene: TRBJ1-4
D gene: TRBD1

CDR3 protein: CASHAGTYNSPLHF
CDR3 DNA: TGTGCCAGCCACGCAGGCACCTATAATTCACCCCTCCACTTT
V gene: TRBV18
clone size: -
J gene: TRBJ1-6
D gene: -

CDR3 protein: CASTWGGNQETQYF
CDR3 DNA: TGTGCCAGTACCTGGGGAGGGAACCAAGAGACCCAGTACTTC
V gene: TRBV19
clone size: -
J gene: TRBJ2-5
D gene: TRBD2

CDR3 protein: CASSGGSGGRYEQYF
CDR3 DNA: TGTGCCAGTAGCGGGGGCAGCGGGGGGCGGTACGAGCAGTACTTC
V gene: TRBV19
clone size: -
J gene: TRBJ2-7
D gene: TRBD2

CDR3 protein: CASSRDLAGGAGPRTDTQYF
CDR3 DNA: TGCGCCAGCAGCCGAGACCTAGCGGGGGGGGCCGGGCCCCGGACAGATACGCAGTATTTT
V gene: TRBV4-1
clone size: -
J gene: TRBJ2-3
D gene: TRBD2

CDR3 protein: CASSEHTDTQYF
CDR3 DNA: TGTGCCAGCAGTGAACACACAGATACGCAGTATTTT
V gene: TRBV6-1
clone size: few
J gene: TRBJ2-3
D gene: -

CDR3 protein: CASSSGLAGYNEQFF
CDR3 DNA: TGTGCCAGCAGCTCGGGACTAGCGGGTTACAATGAGCAGTTCTTC
V gene: TRBV7-3
clone size: -
J gene: TRBJ2-1
D gene: TRBD2

CDR3 protein: CASSVAEGTSGSTDTQYF
CDR3 DNA: TGTGCCAGCAGCGTAGCCGAGGGGACTAGCGGTAGCACAGATACGCAGTATTTT
V gene: TRBV9
clone size: -
J gene: TRBJ2-3
D gene: TRBD2

CDR3 protein: CASSSQGQGLGTEAFF
CDR3 DNA: TGTGCCAGCAGCTCCCAAGGACAGGGCCTAGGCACTGAAGCTTTCTTT
V gene: TRBV7-8
clone size: -
J gene: TRBJ1-1
D gene: TRBD1

CDR3 protein: CASSYGLAATYEQYF
CDR3 DNA: TGTGCCAGCAGCTACGGACTAGCGGCTACCTACGAGCAGTACTTC
V gene: TRBV7-9
clone size: -
J gene: TRBJ2-7
D gene: TRBD2

CDR3 protein: CASSEGGSHYGYTF
CDR3 DNA: TGTGCCAGCAGTGAAGGGGGCAGCCACTATGGCTACACCTTC
V gene: TRBV25-1
clone size: -
J gene: TRBJ1-2
D gene: -

CDR3 protein: CASSKTADRGYSNQPQHF
CDR3 DNA: TGTGCCAGCAGCAAAACCGCCGACAGGGGTTATAGCAATCAGCCCCAGCATTTT
V gene: TRBV3-1/TRBV3-2
clone size: -
J gene: TRBJ1-5
D gene: TRBD1

CDR3 protein: CASSLAPTQVQETQYF
CDR3 DNA: TGCGCCAGCAGCTTGGCCCCGACACAGGTACAAGAGACCCAGTACTTC
V gene: TRBV5-1
clone size: once
J gene: TRBJ2-5
D gene: -

CDR3 protein: CASSLKDSRSYEQYF
CDR3 DNA: TGTGCCAGCAGCTTAAAGGACAGCCGTTCCTACGAGCAGTACTTC
V gene: TRBV7-6
clone size: -
J gene: TRBJ2-7
D gene: -

CDR3 protein: CASSPGQGQSNQPQHF
CDR3 DNA: TGCGCCAGCAGCCCGGGACAGGGACAATCCAATCAGCCCCAGCATTTT
V gene: TRBV5-1
clone size: -
J gene: TRBJ1-5
D gene: TRBD1

CDR3 protein: CASSSQQGIKFHNEQFF
CDR3 DNA: TGTGCCAGCAGCAGTCAACAGGGGATAAAGTTTCACAATGAGCAGTTCTTC
V gene: TRBV21-1
clone size: -
J gene: TRBJ2-1
D gene: -

CDR3 protein: CASSLIESSTEAFF
CDR3 DNA: TGCGCCAGCAGCTTGATCGAATCGAGCACTGAAGCTTTCTTT
V gene: TRBV5-1
clone size: once
J gene: TRBJ1-1
D gene: -

CDR3 protein: CAWSSSGARAEAFF
CDR3 DNA: TGTGCCTGGAGTAGTTCAGGGGCGAGGGCTGAAGCTTTCTTT
V gene: TRBV30
clone size: -
J gene: TRBJ1-1
D gene: -

CDR3 protein: CASSLRSGGASYNEQFF
CDR3 DNA: TGCGCCAGCAGCTTGAGGAGCGGGGGGGCCAGCTACAATGAGCAGTTCTTC
V gene: TRBV5-1
clone size: -
J gene: TRBJ2-1
D gene: TRBD2

CDR3 protein: CASSPFRGMGTEAFF
CDR3 DNA: TGTGCCAGCTCGCCATTTAGGGGAATGGGTACTGAAGCTTTCTTT
V gene: TRBV6-5
clone size: -
J gene: TRBJ1-1
D gene: -

CDR3 protein: CASSPGREQFF
CDR3 DNA: TGTGCCAGCAGCCCCGGTCGGGAGCAGTTCTTC
V gene: TRBV7-3
clone size: few
J gene: TRBJ2-1
D gene: -

CDR3 protein: CASNSGTQNQPQHF
CDR3 DNA: TGTGCCAGCAACTCCGGGACTCAAAATCAGCCCCAGCATTTT
V gene: TRBV3-1/TRBV3-2
clone size: -
J gene: TRBJ1-5
D gene: -

CDR3 protein: CASRTGTATNEQFF
CDR3 DNA: TGTGCCAGCAGGACAGGGACGGCCACGAATGAGCAGTTCTTC
V gene: TRBV2
clone size: -
J gene: TRBJ2-1
D gene: TRBD1

CDR3 protein: CAISGYANPGANVLTF
CDR3 DNA: TGTGCCATCAGTGGGTACGCTAACCCTGGGGCCAACGTCCTGACTTTC
V gene: TRBV10-3
clone size: once
J gene: TRBJ2-6
D gene: -

CDR3 protein: CASSQERAYGYTF
CDR3 DNA: TGCGCCAGCAGCCAAGAGAGGGCCTATGGCTACACCTTC
V gene: TRBV4-1
clone size: -
J gene: TRBJ1-2
D gene: -

CDR3 protein: CASSVVGSSGGYTF
CDR3 DNA: TGTGCCAGCAGCGTAGTCGGTAGTTCGGGTGGCTACACCTTC
V gene: TRBV9
clone size: -
J gene: TRBJ1-2
D gene: -

CDR3 protein: CASSFGDRVGYTF
CDR3 DNA: TGTGCCAGCAGCTTTGGAGACAGGGTTGGCTACACCTTC
V gene: TRBV7-2
clone size: -
J gene: TRBJ1-2
D gene: TRBD1

CDR3 protein: CASSFSWTSGAGNEQYF
CDR3 DNA: TGCGCCAGCAGCTTTTCCTGGACTAGCGGGGCGGGAAACGAGCAGTACTTC
V gene: TRBV5-1
clone size: -
J gene: TRBJ2-7
D gene: TRBD2

CDR3 protein: CASSEDMNSYNEQFF
CDR3 DNA: TGTGCCAGCAGTGAAGACATGAACTCCTACAATGAGCAGTTCTTC
V gene: TRBV6-1
clone size: -
J gene: TRBJ2-1
D gene: -

CDR3 protein: CAWSLTGWQPQHF
CDR3 DNA: TGTGCCTGGAGTCTTACGGGATGGCAGCCCCAGCATTTT
V gene: TRBV30
clone size: -
J gene: TRBJ1-5
D gene: -

CDR3 protein: CASSDTGKVNEKLFF
CDR3 DNA: TGTGCCAGCAGTGACACCGGGAAAGTTAATGAAAAACTGTTTTTT
V gene: TRBV6-1
clone size: -
J gene: TRBJ1-4
D gene: -

CDR3 protein: CASSLEGGSDYGYTF
CDR3 DNA: TGCGCCAGCAGCTTGGAAGGAGGGTCCGACTATGGCTACACCTTC
V gene: TRBV5-1
clone size: -
J gene: TRBJ1-2
D gene: -

CDR3 protein: CASSPPGGFTGELFF
CDR3 DNA: TGTGCCAGCTCACCACCAGGGGGTTTTACCGGGGAGCTGTTTTTT
V gene: TRBV18
clone size: -
J gene: TRBJ2-2
D gene: -

CDR3 protein: CASSPGQGDSPLHF
CDR3 DNA: TGTGCCAGCTCACCAGGACAGGGGGATTCACCCCTCCACTTT
V gene: TRBV18
clone size: few
J gene: TRBJ1-6
D gene: TRBD1

CDR3 protein: CASSHILSGAVFYEQYF
CDR3 DNA: TGTGCCAGCAGCCATATCCTAAGCGGGGCTGTCTTCTACGAGCAGTACTTC
V gene: TRBV5-5
clone size: -
J gene: TRBJ2-7
D gene: TRBD2

CDR3 protein: CASSDPSSPYEQYF
CDR3 DNA: TGTGCCAGCAGTGATCCGTCCTCTCCTTACGAGCAGTACTTC
V gene: TRBV25-1
clone size: -
J gene: TRBJ2-7
D gene: -

CDR3 protein: CAISESQQGSKLFF
CDR3 DNA: TGTGCCATCAGTGAGTCGCAGCAGGGGTCAAAACTGTTTTTT
V gene: TRBV10-3
clone size: -
J gene: TRBJ1-4
D gene: -

CDR3 protein: CASSQDIGSPLHF
CDR3 DNA: TGTGCCAGCAGCCAGGACATTGGCTCACCCCTCCACTTT
V gene: TRBV3-1/TRBV3-2
clone size: few
J gene: TRBJ1-6
D gene: -

CDR3 protein: CASSFAGGAFF
CDR3 DNA: TGTGCCAGCAGTTTTGCTGGGGGGGCTTTCTTT
V gene: TRBV12-3/TRBV12-4
clone size: -
J gene: TRBJ1-1
D gene: -

CDR3 protein: CASRIGDTEAFF
CDR3 DNA: TGTGCCAGTAGGATCGGGGACACTGAAGCTTTCTTT
V gene: TRBV19
clone size: -
J gene: TRBJ1-1
D gene: -

CDR3 protein: CSGGARTDTQYF
CDR3 DNA: TGCAGCGGGGGGGCCCGCACAGATACGCAGTATTTT
V gene: TRBV29-1
clone size: -
J gene: TRBJ2-3
D gene: -

CDR3 protein: CASSSRTGDTGYTF
CDR3 DNA: TGTGCCAGCAGCTCACGGACAGGGGACACTGGCTACACCTTC
V gene: TRBV7-3
clone size: once
J gene: TRBJ1-2
D gene: TRBD1

CDR3 protein: CSVGGKAYSYNEQFF
CDR3 DNA: TGCAGCGTTGGAGGGAAAGCTTACTCCTACAATGAGCAGTTCTTC
V gene: TRBV29-1
clone size: -
J gene: TRBJ2-1
D gene: -